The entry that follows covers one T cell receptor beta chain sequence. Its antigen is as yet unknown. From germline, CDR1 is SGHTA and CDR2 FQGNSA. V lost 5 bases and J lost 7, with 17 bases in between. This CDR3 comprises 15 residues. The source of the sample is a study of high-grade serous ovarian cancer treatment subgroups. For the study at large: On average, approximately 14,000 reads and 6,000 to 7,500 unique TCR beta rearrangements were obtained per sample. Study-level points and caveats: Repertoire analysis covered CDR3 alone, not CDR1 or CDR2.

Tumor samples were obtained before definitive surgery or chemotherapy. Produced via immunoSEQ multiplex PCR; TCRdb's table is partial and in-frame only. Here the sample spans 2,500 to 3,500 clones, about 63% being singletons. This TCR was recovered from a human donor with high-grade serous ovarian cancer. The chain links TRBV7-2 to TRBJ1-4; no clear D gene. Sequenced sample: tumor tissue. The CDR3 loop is CASSPQTSEGEKLFF. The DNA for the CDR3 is TGTGCCAGCAGCCCACAGACGTCAGAGGGTGAAAAACTGTTTTTT.